This T cell receptor beta chain appears in the sequencing data of a study of blood T cell repertoires in COVID-19 (dated by TCRdb to 2018 to 2021). Describing the broader study: Samples covering the acute and convalescent phases of COVID-19 were provided by collaborators in the United States, Italy and Spain. Subjects who had been exposed to COVID-19, were actively infected with it, or had recovered from it provided the deeply sampled blood TCRbeta repertoires that made up the dataset. The prospective study material was composed of cDNA or gDNA derived from T cells, B-cell-depleted T cells, or PBMCs. HLA class I and class II types, where available, came from metadata supplied by the sample provider rather than from assay-based typing. The samples were drawn from the first 160 participants of the ongoing ImmuneRACE study and from about 1,200 subjects provided by 6 global collaborators. A freely available public database, intended as a resource for researchers studying the immune response to SARS-CoV-2, is where the repertoires were released. Sample metadata almost always included a de-identified subject ID, COVID-19 status, age in years and sex. Points the paper makes about the study in general: The quantity of clinical and demographic metadata differed by source and by participant and was supplied without curation.

To note about this clone: Its specific antigen is unknown. One base away there is no much larger clone; base qualities are not given.

The immunoSEQ Assay, a bias-controlled multiplex PCR, was used to amplify TCRbeta CDR3 regions from genomic DNA. As for the authors' bioinformatics: Nucleated cell counts per sample were estimated from amplification of reference gene primers within the assay. To quantify the absolute abundance of each unique TCRbeta CDR3 rearrangement, sequence reads were collapsed and filtered. For each sample, productive Simpson clonality was calculated as the square root of Simpson's diversity index across productive rearrangements. TCRdb took over this immuneACCESS table, retaining in-frame rearrangements with V and J assigned. Such tables are incomplete; in checked studies, under half of the missing clones stem from an unresolved V gene, and the remainder is unexplained. The V and J calls and clone size were taken over from that table, and D and trimming were inferred from the DNA. In all, the sample holds about 160,000 clones, and 84% of those were seen once. Roughly 7.3% of the sample is taken by the ten largest.

Participants in the prospective study were enrolled through a virtual design, were aged roughly 18 to 90 years, and lived in under 25 United States geographic areas. Cohort assignment in the prospective study relied on participant-reported clinical history from a screening survey and a study questionnaire. ImmuneRACE Cohort 3 recovered participants were defined by two consecutive negative NP/OP PCR tests, healthcare professional clearance, or symptom resolution. Mobile phlebotomists in the prospective study collected whole blood, serum and a nasopharyngeal or oropharyngeal swab from every participant. Over an approximately 2-month period, participants in the prospective study had the option of providing additional blood draws and questionnaires. Before DNA extraction, prospective study blood samples were shipped either frozen or at room temperature. V is clipped by 0 bases and J by 0 bases, and the sequence between their germline boundaries is 6 bases long. CDR1 is given as SGDLS and CDR2 as YYNGEE, both from the germline V gene. Taken from cysteine to phenylalanine, the CDR3 has 14 residues. The entry retains the CDR3 DNA only, 42 bases that are in frame from base 1.

This clonotype originated in a woman aged 45-59 years who had recovered from COVID-19. The rearrangement combines TRBV9 with TRBJ1-2, with no confident D gene call. The sequencing input was PBMCs or T cells enriched from blood (not recorded which). The CDR3 sequence is CASSVAPSNYGYTF. The nucleotide sequence reads TGTGCCAGCAGCGTAGCTCCCTCTAACTATGGCTACACCTTC.